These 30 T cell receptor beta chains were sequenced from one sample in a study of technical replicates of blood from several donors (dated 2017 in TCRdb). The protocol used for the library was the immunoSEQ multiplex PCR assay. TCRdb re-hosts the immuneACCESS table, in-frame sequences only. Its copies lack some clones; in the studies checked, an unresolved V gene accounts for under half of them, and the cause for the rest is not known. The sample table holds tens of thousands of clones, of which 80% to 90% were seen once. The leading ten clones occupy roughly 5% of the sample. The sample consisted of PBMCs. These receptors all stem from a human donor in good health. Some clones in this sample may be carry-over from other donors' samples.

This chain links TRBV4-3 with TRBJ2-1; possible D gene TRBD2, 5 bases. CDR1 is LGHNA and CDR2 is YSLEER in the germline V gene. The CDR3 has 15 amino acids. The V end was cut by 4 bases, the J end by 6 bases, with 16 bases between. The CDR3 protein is CASSPWPSGTNEQFF. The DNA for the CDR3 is TGCGCCAGCAGCCCCTGGCCGAGCGGTACCAATGAGCAGTTCTTC.

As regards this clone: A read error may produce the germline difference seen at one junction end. In DNA form, the CDR3 reads TGCGCCAGCAGCCAAGCATACCGGGACACCGAAGCTTTCTTT. Translated, it gives CASSQAYRDTEAFF. The rearrangement uses TRBV4-1 and TRBJ1-1; weak D call: TRBD1 (6 bases). Germline CDR1 MGHRA, CDR2 YSYEKL. This CDR3 contains 14 residues.

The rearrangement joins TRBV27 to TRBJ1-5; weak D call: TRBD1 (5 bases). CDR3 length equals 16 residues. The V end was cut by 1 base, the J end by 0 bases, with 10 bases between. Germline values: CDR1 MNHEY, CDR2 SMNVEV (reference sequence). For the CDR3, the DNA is TGTGCCAGCAGTTTATGGGGCACCGATAGCAATCAGCCCCAGCATTTT. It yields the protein CASSLWGTDSNQPQHF.

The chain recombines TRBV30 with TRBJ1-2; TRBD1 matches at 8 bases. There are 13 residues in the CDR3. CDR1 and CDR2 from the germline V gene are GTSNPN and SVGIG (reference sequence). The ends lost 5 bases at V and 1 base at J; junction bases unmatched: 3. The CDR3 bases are TGTGCCTGGGGAGGACAGGGTAACTATGGCTACACCTTC. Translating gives CAWGGQGNYGYTF.

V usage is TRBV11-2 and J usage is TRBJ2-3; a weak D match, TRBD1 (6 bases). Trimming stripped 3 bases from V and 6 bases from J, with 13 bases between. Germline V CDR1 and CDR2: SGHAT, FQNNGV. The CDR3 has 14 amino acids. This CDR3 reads CASSFGQQRDTQYF. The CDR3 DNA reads TGTGCCAGCAGCTTTGGACAGCAACGGGATACGCAGTATTTT.

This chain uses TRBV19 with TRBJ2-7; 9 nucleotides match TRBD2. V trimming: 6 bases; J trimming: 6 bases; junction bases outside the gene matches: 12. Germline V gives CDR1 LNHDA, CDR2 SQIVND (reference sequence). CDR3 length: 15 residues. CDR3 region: CASSRQRGAPPEQYF. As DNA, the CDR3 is TGTGCCAGTAGCCGACAGCGGGGGGCCCCCCCCGAGCAGTACTTC.

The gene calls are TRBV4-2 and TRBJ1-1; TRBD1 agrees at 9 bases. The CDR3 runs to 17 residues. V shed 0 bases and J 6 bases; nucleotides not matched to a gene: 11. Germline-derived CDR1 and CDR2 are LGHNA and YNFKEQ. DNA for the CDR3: TGTGCCAGCAGCCAAGAAGCGACAGGGGGAAGGAGCGCTGAAGCTTTCTTT. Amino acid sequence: CASSQEATGGRSAEAFF.

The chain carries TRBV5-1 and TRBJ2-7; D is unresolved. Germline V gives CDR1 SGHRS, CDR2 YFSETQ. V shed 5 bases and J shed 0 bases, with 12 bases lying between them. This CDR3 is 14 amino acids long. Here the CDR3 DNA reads TGCGCCAGCAGACCCCAGCCTAGCTCCTACGAGCAGTACTTC. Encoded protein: CASRPQPSSYEQYF. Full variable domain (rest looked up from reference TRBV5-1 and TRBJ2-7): KAGVTQTPRYLIKTRGQQVTLSCSPISGHRSVSWYQQTPGQGLQFLFEYFSETQRNKGNFPGRFSGRQFSNSRSEMNVSTLELGDSALYLCASRPQPSSYEQYFGPGTRLTVT.

The CDR3 nucleotides are TGTGCCAGCAGCAGGGGGGACAGGGACCATCAGCCCCAGCATTTT. Encoded protein: CASSRGDRDHQPQHF. The J gene is TRBJ1-5, the V gene TRBV5-5, with TRBD1 matching over 9 bases. The CDR3 loop spans 15 amino acids. V gave up 4 bases and J gave up 5 bases; unmatched junction bases: 7. The V gene's germline CDR1 is SGHKS and CDR2 YYEKEE (reference sequence). Full variable domain (missing parts from reference TRBV5-5 and TRBJ1-5): DAGVTQSPTHLIKTRGQQVTLRCSPISGHKSVSWYQQVLGQGPQFIFQYYEKEERGRGNFPDRFSARQFPNYSSELNVNALLLGDSALYLCASSRGDRDHQPQHFGDGTRLSIL.

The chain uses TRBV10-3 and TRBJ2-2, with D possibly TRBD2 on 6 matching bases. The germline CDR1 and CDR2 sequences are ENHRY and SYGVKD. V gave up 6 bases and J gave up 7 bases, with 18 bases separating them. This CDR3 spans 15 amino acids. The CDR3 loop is CAISPSSGDGGELFF. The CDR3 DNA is TGTGCCATCAGCCCCTCGTCGGGGGACGGCGGGGAGCTGTTTTTT.

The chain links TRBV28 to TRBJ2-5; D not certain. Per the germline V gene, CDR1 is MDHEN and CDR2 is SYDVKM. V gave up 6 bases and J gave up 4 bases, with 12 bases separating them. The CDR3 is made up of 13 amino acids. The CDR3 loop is CASSSPPGETQYF. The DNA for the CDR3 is TGTGCCAGCAGCTCGCCACCCGGAGAGACCCAGTACTTC.

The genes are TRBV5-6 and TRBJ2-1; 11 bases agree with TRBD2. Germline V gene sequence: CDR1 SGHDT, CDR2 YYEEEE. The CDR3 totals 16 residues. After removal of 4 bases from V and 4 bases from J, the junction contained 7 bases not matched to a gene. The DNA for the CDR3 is TGTGCCAGCAGCCTTCCGGGACTAGCGGCTTACAATGAGCAGTTCTTC. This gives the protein CASSLPGLAAYNEQFF.

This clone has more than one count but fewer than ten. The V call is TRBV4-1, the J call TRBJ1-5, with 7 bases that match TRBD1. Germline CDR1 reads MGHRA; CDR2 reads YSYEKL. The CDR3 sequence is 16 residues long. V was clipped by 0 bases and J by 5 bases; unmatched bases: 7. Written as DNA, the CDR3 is TGCGCCAGCAGCCAAGATCGAGGGACAGCATATCAGCCCCAGCATTTT. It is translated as CASSQDRGTAYQPQHF.

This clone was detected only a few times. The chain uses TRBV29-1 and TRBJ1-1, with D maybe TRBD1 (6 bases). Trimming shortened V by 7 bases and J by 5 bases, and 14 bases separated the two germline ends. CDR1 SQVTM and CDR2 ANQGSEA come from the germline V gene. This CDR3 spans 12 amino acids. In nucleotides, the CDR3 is TGCAGCGGGCTACAGGGCAGAACTGAAGCTTTCTTT. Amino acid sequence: CSGLQGRTEAFF.

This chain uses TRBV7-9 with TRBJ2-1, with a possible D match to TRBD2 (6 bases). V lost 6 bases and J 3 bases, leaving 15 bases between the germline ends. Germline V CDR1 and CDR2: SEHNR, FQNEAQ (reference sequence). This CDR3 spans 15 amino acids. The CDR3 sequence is CASRRPGLGYNEQFF. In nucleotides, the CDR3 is TGTGCCAGCAGACGACCGGGACTCGGCTACAATGAGCAGTTCTTC.

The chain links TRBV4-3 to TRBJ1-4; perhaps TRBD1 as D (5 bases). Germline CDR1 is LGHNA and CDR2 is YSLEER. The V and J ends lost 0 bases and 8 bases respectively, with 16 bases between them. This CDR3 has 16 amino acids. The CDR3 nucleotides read TGCGCCAGCAGCCAAGACTTAATAGGGGCGTACGAAAAACTGTTTTTT. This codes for CASSQDLIGAYEKLFF.

The CDR3 DNA sequence: TGTGCCAGCAGCTTTGACAGGGCTAACTATGGCTACACCTTC. Residues: CASSFDRANYGYTF. This chain uses TRBV7-9 with TRBJ1-2, with 7 bases fitting TRBD1. V trimming: 3 bases; J trimming: 0 bases; junction bases outside the gene matches: 1. The CDR3 is 14 residues long. Germline V gene lookup returns CDR1 SEHNR and CDR2 FQNEAQ (reference sequence). The whole variable domain, remainder taken from reference TRBV7-9 and TRBJ1-2, is DTGVSQNPRHKITKRGQNVTFRCDPISEHNRLYWYRQTLGQGPEFLTYFQNEAQLEKSRLLSDRFSAERPKGSFSTLEIQRTEQGDSAMYLCASSFDRANYGYTFGSGTRLTVV.

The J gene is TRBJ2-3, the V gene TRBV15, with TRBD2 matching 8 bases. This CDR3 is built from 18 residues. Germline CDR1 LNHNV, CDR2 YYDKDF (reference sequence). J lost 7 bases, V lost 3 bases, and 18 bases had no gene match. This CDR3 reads CATSRSRAGAQRAHTQYF. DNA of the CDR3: TGTGCCACCAGCAGGTCGCGAGCGGGGGCCCAGAGGGCCCATACGCAGTATTTT.

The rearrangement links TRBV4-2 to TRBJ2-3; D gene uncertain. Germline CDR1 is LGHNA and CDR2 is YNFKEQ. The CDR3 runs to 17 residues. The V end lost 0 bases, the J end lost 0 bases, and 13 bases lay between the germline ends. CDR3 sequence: CASSQDQSLLSTDTQYF. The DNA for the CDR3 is TGTGCCAGCAGCCAAGATCAGTCCCTCCTTAGCACAGATACGCAGTATTTT.

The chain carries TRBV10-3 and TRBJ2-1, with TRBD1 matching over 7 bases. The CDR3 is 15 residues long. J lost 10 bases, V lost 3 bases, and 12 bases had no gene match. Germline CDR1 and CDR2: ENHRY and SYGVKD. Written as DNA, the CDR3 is TGTGCCATCAGTGATGGTCCGGGACAGAGGAGGGAGCAGTTCTTC. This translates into CAISDGPGQRREQFF.

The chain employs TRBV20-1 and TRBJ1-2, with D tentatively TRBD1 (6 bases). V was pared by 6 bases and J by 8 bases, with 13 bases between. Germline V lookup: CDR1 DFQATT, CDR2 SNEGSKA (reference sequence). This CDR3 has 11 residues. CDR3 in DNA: TGCAGTGCACCGCGGGGGCAGGGCTACACCTTC. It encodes CSAPRGQGYTF.

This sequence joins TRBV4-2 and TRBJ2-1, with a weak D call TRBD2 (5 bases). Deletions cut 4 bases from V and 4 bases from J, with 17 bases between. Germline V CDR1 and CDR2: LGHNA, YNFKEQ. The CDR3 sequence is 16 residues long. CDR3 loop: CASSPYGLAAYNEQFF. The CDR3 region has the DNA TGTGCCAGCAGCCCCTATGGGCTAGCAGCTTACAATGAGCAGTTCTTC.

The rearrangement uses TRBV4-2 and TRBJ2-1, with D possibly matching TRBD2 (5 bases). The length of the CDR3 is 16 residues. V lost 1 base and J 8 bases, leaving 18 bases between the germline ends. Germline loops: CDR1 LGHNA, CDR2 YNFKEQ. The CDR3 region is CASSQVPSLLSDEQFF. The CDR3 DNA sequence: TGTGCCAGCAGCCAAGTGCCTAGCTTATTAAGCGATGAGCAGTTCTTC.

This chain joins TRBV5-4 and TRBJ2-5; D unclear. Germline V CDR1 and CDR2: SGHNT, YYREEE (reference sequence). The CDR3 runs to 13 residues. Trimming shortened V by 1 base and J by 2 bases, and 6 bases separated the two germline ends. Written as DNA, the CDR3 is TGTGCCAGCAGCTTGTCAGGACAAGAGACCCAGTACTTC. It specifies CASSLSGQETQYF.

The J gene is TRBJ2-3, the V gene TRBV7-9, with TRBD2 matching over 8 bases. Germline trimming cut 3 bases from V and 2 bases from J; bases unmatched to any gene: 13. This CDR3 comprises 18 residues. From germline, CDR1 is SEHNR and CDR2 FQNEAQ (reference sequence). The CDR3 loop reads CASSFGRGGTRNTDTQYF. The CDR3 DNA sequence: TGTGCCAGCAGCTTCGGACGGGGGGGCACCAGAAACACAGATACGCAGTATTTT.

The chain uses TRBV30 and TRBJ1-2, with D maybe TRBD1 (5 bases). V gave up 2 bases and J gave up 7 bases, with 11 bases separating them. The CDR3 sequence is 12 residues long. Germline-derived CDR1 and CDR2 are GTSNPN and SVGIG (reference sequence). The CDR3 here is CAWSRGTPGYTF. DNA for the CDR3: TGTGCCTGGAGTAGGGGAACGCCTGGCTACACCTTC.

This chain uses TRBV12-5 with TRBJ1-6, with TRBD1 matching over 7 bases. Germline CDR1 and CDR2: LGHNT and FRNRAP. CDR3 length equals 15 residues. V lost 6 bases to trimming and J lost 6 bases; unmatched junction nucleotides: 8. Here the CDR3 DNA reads TGTGCTAGTGGCCCCGAAGGGACAGCTAATTCACCCCTCCACTTT. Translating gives CASGPEGTANSPLHF.

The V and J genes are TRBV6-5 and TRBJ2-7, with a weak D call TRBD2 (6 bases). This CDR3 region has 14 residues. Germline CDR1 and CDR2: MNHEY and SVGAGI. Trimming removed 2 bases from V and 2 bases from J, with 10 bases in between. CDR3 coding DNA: TGTGCCAGCAGTTACGAGGGAGGCACCTACGAGCAGTACTTC. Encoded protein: CASSYEGGTYEQYF.

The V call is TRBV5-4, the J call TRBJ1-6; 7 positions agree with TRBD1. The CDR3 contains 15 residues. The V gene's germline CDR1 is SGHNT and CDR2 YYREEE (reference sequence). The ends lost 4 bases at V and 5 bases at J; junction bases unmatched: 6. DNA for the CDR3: TGTGCCAGCAGCCCCGACAGGGTCGATAATTCACCCCTCCACTTT. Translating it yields CASSPDRVDNSPLHF.

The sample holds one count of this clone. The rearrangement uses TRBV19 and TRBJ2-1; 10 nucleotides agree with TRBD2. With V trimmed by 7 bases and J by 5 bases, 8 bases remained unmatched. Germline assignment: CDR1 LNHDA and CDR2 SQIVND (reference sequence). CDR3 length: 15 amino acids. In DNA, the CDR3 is TGTGCCAGTACCCCAGCGGGAGGGGGAAACAATGAGCAGTTCTTC. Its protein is CASTPAGGGNNEQFF. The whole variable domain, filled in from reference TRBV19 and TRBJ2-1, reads DGGITQSPKYLFRKEGQNVTLSCEQNLNHDAMYWYRQDPGQGLRLIYYSQIVNDFQKGDIAEGYSVSREKKESFPLTVTSAQKNPTAFYLCASTPAGGGNNEQFFGPGTRLTVL.